The 5 T cell receptor beta chains in this list originate from one sample, sequenced in a study of T-cell reconstitution after alpha-beta-depleted transplantation in children. Preparation of the TCRbeta library involved a method that used unique molecular identifiers. TCRdb reanalysed the PCR reads using MiXCR and keeps one entry per CDR3 protein. The top ten hold 0.79% of the sample, which has around 700,000 distinct CDR3 sequences, 10% to 15% seen once. The input for sequencing was PBMCs, taken before TCRalphabeta/CD19-depleted stem cell transplant. The receptors were gathered from a girl aged 2-10 years with congenital amegakaryocytic thrombocytopenia, due to receive a stem cell transplant.

This clonotype was observed a few times. V usage is TRBV5-1 and J usage is TRBJ1-1; 9 bases match TRBD1. Losses at the gene ends were 4 bases for V and 4 bases for J; bases not matched to a gene: 8. CDR3 length: 15 residues. The germline V gene has CDR1 SGHRS and CDR2 YFSETQ. The CDR3 region is CASSTTGGGGTEAFF. The CDR3 DNA sequence: TGCGCCAGCAGCACTACAGGGGGCGGAGGCACTGAAGCTTTCTTT. The complete variable domain, with remaining parts taken from reference TRBV5-1 and TRBJ1-1, reads KAGVTQTPRYLIKTRGQQVTLSCSPISGHRSVSWYQQTPGQGLQFLFEYFSETQRNKGNFPGRFSGRQFSNSRSEMNVSTLELGDSALYLCASSTTGGGGTEAFFGQGTRLTVV.

J is TRBJ2-7 and V is TRBV7-9, with 7 bases lining up with TRBD2. Trimming at V came to 7 bases and at J to 2 bases, leaving 8 bases not matched to a gene. There are 14 residues in the CDR3. Germline CDR1 reads SEHNR; CDR2 reads FQNEAQ (reference sequence). This chain's CDR3 is CASTPSGATYEQYF. The CDR3 bases are TGTGCCAGCACCCCAAGCGGGGCCACCTACGAGCAGTACTTC.

This clonotype appeared many times. The rearrangement links TRBV5-1 to TRBJ2-1, with 12 bases that match TRBD2. The ends lost 2 bases at V and 10 bases at J; junction bases unmatched: 1. This CDR3 has 13 residues. From germline, CDR1 is SGHRS and CDR2 YFSETQ. In DNA form, the CDR3 reads TGCGCCAGCAGCTTACTAGCGGGAGGAGAGCAGTTCTTC. This encodes CASSLLAGGEQFF.

This clonotype came up many times. The genes are TRBV6-1 and TRBJ2-1, with no clear D. The CDR3 loop spans 16 amino acids. V was pared by 4 bases and J by 0 bases, with 13 bases between. Germline V gene lookup returns CDR1 MNHNS and CDR2 SASEGT. In nucleotides, the CDR3 is TGTGCCAGCAGTGTGACGGTTGGACGCTCCTACAATGAGCAGTTCTTC. Its translation is CASSVTVGRSYNEQFF.

The genes are TRBV15 and TRBJ2-6, with a possible D match to TRBD1 (6 bases). Germline V gene lookup returns CDR1 LNHNV and CDR2 YYDKDF (reference sequence). Trimming stripped 0 bases from V and 1 base from J, with 31 bases between. The CDR3 covers 24 residues. The CDR3 loop is CATSREHWTAASFSGVSGANVLTF. The CDR3 nucleotides are TGTGCCACCAGCAGAGAACATTGGACAGCAGCATCTTTCTCTGGGGTGTCTGGGGCCAACGTCCTGACTTTC.